The 14 T cell receptor beta chains below were found in one sample sequenced in a study of CD8+ T cells in alopecia areata. Treatment specified: oral pan-JAK inhibitor, 5-10 mg twice daily. Sequencing used cDNA as its template, made by extracting RNA and reverse transcribing it. Using immunoSEQ multiplex PCR, the repertoire was profiled, and TCRdb retains in-frame clones only, with some absent. The table has approximately 150,000 clones, about 86% seen once. Sequencing was performed on CD8+ T cells sorted from blood, taken at week 4, from a patient treated with tofacitinib. The receptor set was obtained from a human donor with alopecia areata.

CDR3 nucleotide sequence: TGCAGCGTTACGAGACTAGGTTCCCCCGAGCAGTACTTC. This encodes CSVTRLGSPEQYF. V usage is TRBV29-1 and J usage is TRBJ2-7, with a weak D call TRBD2 (6 bases). Trimming stripped 5 bases from V and 6 bases from J, with 17 bases between. The CDR3 consists of 13 residues. Germline CDR1 SQVTM, CDR2 ANQGSEA.

Notes on this clone: The junction departs from the called germline gene at one end, perhaps through a read error. The rearrangement uses TRBV2 and TRBJ1-6, with D perhaps matching TRBD1 (5 bases). Germline loops: CDR1 SNHLY, CDR2 FYNNEI. The CDR3 totals 12 residues. The CDR3 nucleotides are TGTGCCAGCAGTGAAAAACCGGGACCGCACCGCTTT. Its protein product is CASSEKPGPHRF.

This chain joins TRBV27 and TRBJ1-1; D is unclear. Trimming took 6 bases from V and 0 from J, leaving 14 bases between them. The CDR3 is 15 amino acids. Germline V gene lookup returns CDR1 MNHEY and CDR2 SMNVEV (reference sequence). As DNA, the CDR3 is TGTGCCAGCAGACATCAGGCATCCATGAACACTGAAGCTTTCTTT. This gives the protein CASRHQASMNTEAFF.

This chain uses TRBV10-1 with TRBJ2-7, with 7 bases lining up with TRBD2. The CDR3 covers 15 residues. Germline CDR1 is WNHNN and CDR2 is SYGVQD (reference sequence). The V segment lost 0 bases and the J segment 5 bases; nucleotides outside the gene matches: 7. CDR3 coding DNA: TGCGCCAGCAGTGAGTCGGGGACTACTCAAAACGAGCAGTACTTC. This encodes CASSESGTTQNEQYF.

The V call is TRBV15, the J call TRBJ1-5; no firm D call. The germline V and J ends were trimmed by 3 bases and 3 bases, with 12 bases remaining between them. The germline V gene encodes CDR1 LNHNV and CDR2 YYDKDF (reference sequence). The CDR3 is made up of 15 amino acids. CDR3 residues: CATSRTPSINQPQHF. CDR3 DNA sequence: TGTGCCACCAGCAGGACTCCTTCGATCAATCAGCCCCAGCATTTT. Supplemented by reference TRBV15 and TRBJ1-5, the full variable domain reads DAMVIQNPRYQVTQFGKPVTLSCSQTLNHNVMYWYQQKSSQAPKLLFHYYDKDFNNEADTPDNFQSRRPNTSFCFLDIRSPGLGDTAMYLCATSRTPSINQPQHFGDGTRLSIL.

The CDR3 DNA follows: TGCGCCAGCAGTCAATCATCTGGAAGGACAGAGACCCAGTACTTC. Its translation is CASSQSSGRTETQYF. The rearrangement links TRBV23-1 to TRBJ2-5; no clear D gene. TRBV23-1 is reported as an ORF; its role is uncertain. CDR3 length equals 15 residues. V shed 0 bases and J shed 4 bases, with 12 bases lying between them.

The chain recombines TRBV7-8 with TRBJ2-7, with D unclear. V was clipped by 2 bases and J by 3 bases, with 11 bases between them. This CDR3 region has 14 residues. Germline loops: CDR1 SGHVS, CDR2 FQNEAQ. Here the CDR3 reads CASSLPYGLYEQYF. Here the CDR3 DNA reads TGTGCCAGCAGCTTACCGTACGGGCTCTACGAGCAGTACTTC.

Concerning this clone itself: Other DNA sequences in the same sample also yield this CDR3. The chain has TRBV4-1 and TRBJ2-7; 7 nucleotides line up with TRBD1. Germline V gives CDR1 MGHRA, CDR2 YSYEKL. The V segment lost 0 bases and the J segment 4 bases; nucleotides outside the gene matches: 6. The CDR3 spans 15 residues. The CDR3 DNA reads as TGCGCCAGCAGCCAAGAAAACAGGGGAAGGTACGAGCAGTACTTC. The encoded protein is CASSQENRGRYEQYF.

J is TRBJ1-1 and V is TRBV5-1; D not resolved. The germline V and J ends were trimmed by 0 bases and 1 base, with 13 bases remaining between them. CDR3 size: 16 residues. Germline V gene sequence: CDR1 SGHRS, CDR2 YFSETQ. Here the CDR3 DNA reads TGCGCCAGCAGCTTGGAGGCTCTCCCTGGGAACACTGAAGCTTTCTTT. It codes for CASSLEALPGNTEAFF.

The chain combines TRBV30 with TRBJ2-2; D not resolved. CDR1 and CDR2 (germline): GTSNPN, SVGIG (reference sequence). This CDR3 spans 12 amino acids. The V gene lost 3 bases and the J gene lost 4 bases, with 6 bases spanning the gap. The CDR3 nucleotides are TGTGCCTGGAGGCAGATCACCGGGGAGCTGTTTTTT. Translating it yields CAWRQITGELFF.

The chain has TRBV28 and TRBJ1-5; D may be TRBD1 (5 bases). This CDR3 has 11 amino acids. The V end lost 4 bases, the J end lost 9 bases, and 7 bases lay between the germline ends. The germline V gene has CDR1 MDHEN and CDR2 SYDVKM. The CDR3 sequence is CASSWGPPQHF. CDR3 coding DNA: TGTGCCAGCAGTTGGGGACCGCCCCAGCATTTT. The variable domain in full, completed from reference TRBV28 and TRBJ1-5, reads DVKVTQSSRYLVKRTGEKVFLECVQDMDHENMFWYRQDPGLGLRLIYFSYDVKMKEKGDIPEGYSVSREKKERFSLILESASTNQTSMYLCASSWGPPQHFGDGTRLSIL.

This clone is a singleton in its sample. This sequence joins TRBV29-1 and TRBJ1-1; D is perhaps TRBD1 (5 bases). CDR3 length equals 12 residues. In germline, CDR1 is SQVTM, CDR2 ANQGSEA. V dropped 5 bases and J dropped 4 bases, with 11 bases sitting between them. The CDR3 is CSVLRGGTEAFF. The CDR3 DNA is TGCAGCGTTTTGAGGGGAGGCACTGAAGCTTTCTTT. Together with reference TRBV29-1 and TRBJ1-1, the CDR3 gives the full variable domain: SAVISQKPSRDICQRGTSLTIQCQVDSQVTMMFWYRQQPGQSLTLIATANQGSEATYESGFVIDKFPISRPNLTFSTLTVSNMSPEDSSIYLCSVLRGGTEAFFGQGTRLTVV.

The V call is TRBV25-1, the J call TRBJ1-6; D remains ambiguous. V lost 1 base to trimming and J lost 0 bases, with 7 bases between them. Germline-derived CDR1 and CDR2 are MGHDK and SYGVNS. CDR3 length: 16 residues. CDR3 sequence reads: CASSESLSSYNSPLHF. CDR3 DNA: TGTGCCAGCAGTGAATCCTTGAGCTCCTATAATTCACCCCTCCACTTT.

The CDR3 DNA is TGCAGCGTAAGACGACAGCAAGATACGCAGTATTTT. Translated, it gives CSVRRQQDTQYF. This chain links TRBV29-1 with TRBJ2-3, with D perhaps TRBD1 (5 bases). V lost 6 bases, J lost 5 bases, and 12 bases lay in between. This CDR3 has 12 amino acids. Germline CDR1 reads SQVTM; CDR2 reads ANQGSEA.